The 5 T cell receptor beta chains below all came from one sample that was sequenced in a study of blood T cell repertoires in COVID-19. Sequencing used immunoSEQ multiplex PCR; TCRdb keeps in-frame clones, though not all of them. The sample shows roughly 120,000 clones, around four fifths of them seen only once. The sample consisted of peripheral blood. The source of these receptors is a man aged 65 to 85 with acute or convalescent COVID-19.

The rearrangement uses TRBV3-1 (or the pseudogene TRBV3-2) and TRBJ1-4, with D possibly being TRBD1 (5 bases). V gave up 1 base and J gave up 4 bases, with 13 bases separating them. Per the germline V gene, CDR1 is LGHDT and CDR2 is YNNKEL (reference sequence). The CDR3 length is 16 residues. CDR3 amino acids: CASSQAPQVFNEKLFF. CDR3 nucleotide sequence: TGTGCCAGCAGCCAAGCTCCACAGGTGTTTAATGAAAAACTGTTTTTT.

This chain links TRBV2 with TRBJ1-4; possible D gene TRBD1, 5 bases. CDR1 and CDR2 from the germline V gene are SNHLY and FYNNEI. This CDR3 is 15 amino acids long. The ends were cut back, 2 bases at V and 2 bases at J, with 9 bases in the middle. This CDR3 is CASSERGGTNEKLFF. CDR3 DNA sequence: TGTGCCAGCAGTGAACGCGGGGGGACTAATGAAAAACTGTTTTTT.

This clone occurred a few times. V gene TRBV4-2 combines with J gene TRBJ1-1; D gene unclear. This CDR3 has 15 residues. Germline assignment: CDR1 LGHNA and CDR2 YNFKEQ. V shed 0 bases and J shed 5 bases, with 13 bases lying between them. CDR3 in amino acids: CASSQDQSVPTEAFF. The DNA of the CDR3 is TGTGCCAGCAGCCAAGATCAGTCAGTACCGACTGAAGCTTTCTTT.

This chain links TRBV19 with TRBJ2-3; D may be TRBD1 (6 bases). V dropped 6 bases and J dropped 4 bases, with 8 bases sitting between them. CDR1 and CDR2 from the germline V gene are LNHDA and SQIVND (reference sequence). The CDR3 spans 12 residues. The CDR3 DNA reads as TGTGCCAGTAGCACAGGGTCAGATACGCAGTATTTT. Translation gives CASSTGSDTQYF.

V usage is TRBV5-4 and J usage is TRBJ2-7; tentatively, D is TRBD1 (6 bases). Germline CDR1 is SGHNT and CDR2 is YYREEE (reference sequence). The CDR3 length is 14 residues. V lost 4 bases and J lost 0, with 11 bases in between. The CDR3 nucleotides read TGTGCCAGCAGCCCTAGGACAGACTCCTACGAGCAGTACTTC. Its translation: CASSPRTDSYEQYF.